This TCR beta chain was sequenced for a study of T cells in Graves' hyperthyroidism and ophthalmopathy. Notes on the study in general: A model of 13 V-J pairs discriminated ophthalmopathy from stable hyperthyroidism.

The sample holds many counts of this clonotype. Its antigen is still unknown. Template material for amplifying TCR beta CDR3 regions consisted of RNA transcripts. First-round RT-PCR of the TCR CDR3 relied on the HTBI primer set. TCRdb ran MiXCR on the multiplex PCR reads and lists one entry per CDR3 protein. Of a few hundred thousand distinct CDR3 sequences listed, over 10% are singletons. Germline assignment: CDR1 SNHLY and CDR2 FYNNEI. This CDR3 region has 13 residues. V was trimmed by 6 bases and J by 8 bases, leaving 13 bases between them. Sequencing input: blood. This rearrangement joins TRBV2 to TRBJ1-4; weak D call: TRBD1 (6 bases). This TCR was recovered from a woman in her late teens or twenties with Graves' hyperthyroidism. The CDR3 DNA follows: TGTGCCAGCAGACAGGGTATGGGGGAAAAACTGTTTTTT. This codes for CASRQGMGEKLFF.